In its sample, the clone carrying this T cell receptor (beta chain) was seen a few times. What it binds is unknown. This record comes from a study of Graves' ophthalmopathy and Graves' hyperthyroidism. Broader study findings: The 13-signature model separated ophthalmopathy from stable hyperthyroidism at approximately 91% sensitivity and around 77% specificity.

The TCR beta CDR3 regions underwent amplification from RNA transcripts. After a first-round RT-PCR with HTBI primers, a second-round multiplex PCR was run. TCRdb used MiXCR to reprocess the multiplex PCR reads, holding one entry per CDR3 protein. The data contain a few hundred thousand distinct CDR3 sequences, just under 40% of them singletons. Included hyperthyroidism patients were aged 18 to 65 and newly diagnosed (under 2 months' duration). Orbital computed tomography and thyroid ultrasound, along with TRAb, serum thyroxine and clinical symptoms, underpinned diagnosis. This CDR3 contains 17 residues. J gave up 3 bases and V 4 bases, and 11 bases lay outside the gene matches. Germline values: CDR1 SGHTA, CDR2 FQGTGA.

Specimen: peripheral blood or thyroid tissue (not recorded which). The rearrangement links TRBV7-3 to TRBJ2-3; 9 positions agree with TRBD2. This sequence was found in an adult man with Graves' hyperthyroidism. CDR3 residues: CASSSLSGLAGTDTQYF. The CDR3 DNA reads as TGTGCCAGCAGCTCCCTGTCGGGACTAGCAGGGACAGATACGCAGTATTTT.